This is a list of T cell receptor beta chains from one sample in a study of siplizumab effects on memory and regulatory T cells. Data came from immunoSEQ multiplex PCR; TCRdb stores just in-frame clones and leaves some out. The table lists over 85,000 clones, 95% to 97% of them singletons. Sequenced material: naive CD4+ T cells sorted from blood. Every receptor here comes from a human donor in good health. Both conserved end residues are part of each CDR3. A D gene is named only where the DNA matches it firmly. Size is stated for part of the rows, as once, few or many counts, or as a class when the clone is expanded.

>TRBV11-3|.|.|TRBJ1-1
CASSGAGTEAFF
TGTGCCAGCAGCGGGGCCGGCACTGAAGCTTTCTTT
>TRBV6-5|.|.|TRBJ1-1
CASSYSGIQTGLKAFF
TGTGCCAGCAGTTACTCGGGAATTCAAACCGGGTTAAAAGCTTTCTTT
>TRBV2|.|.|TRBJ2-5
CASSKPTGQETQYF
TGTGCCAGCAGCAAACCCACAGGGCAAGAGACCCAGTACTTC
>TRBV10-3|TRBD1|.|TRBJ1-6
CAISPTGRNSPLHF
TGTGCCATCAGTCCGACAGGGCGGAATTCACCCCTCCACTTT
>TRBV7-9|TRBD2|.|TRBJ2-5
CASSLGLAGEQETQYF
TGTGCCAGCAGCTTAGGGCTAGCGGGGGAACAAGAGACCCAGTACTTC
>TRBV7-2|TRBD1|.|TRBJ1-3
CASSLGTGGSNTIYF
TGTGCCAGCAGCTTAGGGACAGGGGGTAGCAACACCATATATTTT
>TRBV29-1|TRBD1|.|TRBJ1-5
CSVPSGTGGSNQPQHF
TGCAGCGTACCATCCGGGACAGGGGGGAGCAATCAGCCCCAGCATTTT
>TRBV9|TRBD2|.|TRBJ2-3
CANKSGGETDTQYF
TGTGCCAATAAAAGCGGGGGGGAGACAGATACGCAGTATTTT
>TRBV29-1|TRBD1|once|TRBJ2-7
CSVTGGAPNEQYF
TGCAGCGTCACAGGGGGCGCCCCCAACGAGCAGTACTTC
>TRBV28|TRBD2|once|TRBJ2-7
CASTQSSGGGYEQYF
TGTGCCAGCACCCAATCTAGCGGGGGGGGATACGAGCAGTACTTC
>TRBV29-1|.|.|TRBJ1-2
CSAMGLWPVSGYTF
TGCAGCGCCATGGGACTGTGGCCGGTTTCCGGCTACACCTTC
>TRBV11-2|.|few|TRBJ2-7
CASSFLDSSYEQYF
TGTGCCAGCAGCTTTCTGGACAGCTCCTACGAGCAGTACTTC
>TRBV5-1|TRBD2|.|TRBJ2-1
CASSLSLAVYNEQFF
TGCGCCAGCAGCTTGAGTCTAGCGGTTTACAATGAGCAGTTCTTC
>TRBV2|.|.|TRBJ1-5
CASSDSLVDQPQHF
TGTGCCAGCAGTGACAGCTTGGTGGATCAGCCCCAGCATTTT
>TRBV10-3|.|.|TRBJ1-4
CAISEGGEKLFF
TGTGCCATCAGTGAGGGGGGAGAAAAACTGTTTTTT
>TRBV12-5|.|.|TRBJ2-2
CASGMGFGELFF
TGTGCTAGTGGCATGGGGTTCGGGGAGCTGTTTTTT
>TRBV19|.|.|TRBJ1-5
CASSIGAGSNQPQHF
TGTGCCAGTAGTATAGGCGCTGGTAGCAATCAGCCCCAGCATTTT
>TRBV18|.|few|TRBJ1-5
CASSPPNGGADQPQHF
TGTGCCAGCTCACCACCGAATGGAGGGGCTGACCAGCCCCAGCATTTT
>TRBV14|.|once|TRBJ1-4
CAIKGSRRFF
TGTGCCATCAAAGGGTCGCGGCGGTTTTTT
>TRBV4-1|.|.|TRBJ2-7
CASSLDRPFYEQYF
TGCGCCAGCAGCCTCGACCGACCCTTCTACGAGCAGTACTTC
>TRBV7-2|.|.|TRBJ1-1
CASSLPGAAAFF
TGTGCCAGCAGCTTACCCGGGGCGGCAGCTTTCTTT
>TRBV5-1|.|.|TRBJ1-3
CASSPAEISGNTIYF
TGCGCCAGCAGCCCTGCGGAAATCTCTGGAAACACCATATATTTT
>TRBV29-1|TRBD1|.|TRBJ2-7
CSVYSRGQGAYEQYF
TGCAGCGTTTACTCTAGGGGACAGGGGGCCTACGAGCAGTACTTC
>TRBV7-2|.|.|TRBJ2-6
CASSLGVQGKAGANVLTF
TGTGCCAGCAGCTTAGGAGTGCAGGGAAAAGCTGGGGCCAACGTCCTGACTTTC
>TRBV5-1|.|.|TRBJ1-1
CASSPYLWDAGTEAFF
TGCGCCAGCAGCCCCTACCTCTGGGACGCGGGGACTGAAGCTTTCTTT
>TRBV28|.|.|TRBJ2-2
CASSFKGTGTGELFF
TGTGCCAGCAGTTTTAAGGGGACGGGCACCGGGGAGCTGTTTTTT
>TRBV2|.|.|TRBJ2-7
CASSEESYEQYF
TGTGCCAGCAGTGAAGAGTCCTACGAGCAGTACTTC
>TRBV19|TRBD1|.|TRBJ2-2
CASRIRQGRTGELFF
TGTGCCAGTAGGATCAGACAGGGGAGGACCGGGGAGCTGTTTTTT
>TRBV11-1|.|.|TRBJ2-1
CASSKPGTPIREQFF
TGTGCCAGCAGCAAACCCGGGACTCCCATACGTGAGCAGTTCTTC
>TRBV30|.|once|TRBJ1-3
CAWRWGNTIYF
TGTGCCTGGAGGTGGGGAAACACCATATATTTT
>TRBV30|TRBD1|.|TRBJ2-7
CAWCVGTGGYEQYF
TGTGCCTGGTGTGTCGGGACAGGGGGCTACGAGCAGTACTTC
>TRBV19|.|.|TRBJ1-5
CASRLGTINQPQHF
TGTGCCAGTAGGCTCGGGACAATCAATCAGCCCCAGCATTTT
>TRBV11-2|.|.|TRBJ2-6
CASSLYRVSGANVLTF
TGTGCCAGCAGCTTATACCGTGTCTCTGGGGCCAACGTCCTGACTTTC
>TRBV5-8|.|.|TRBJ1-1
CASRYTVLNTEAFF
TGTGCCAGCCGGTATACAGTATTGAACACTGAAGCTTTCTTT
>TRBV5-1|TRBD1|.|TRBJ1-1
CASSSQGGITEAFF
TGCGCCAGCAGCTCCCAGGGGGGGATCACTGAAGCTTTCTTT
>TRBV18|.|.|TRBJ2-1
CASSPQGSSYNEQFF
TGTGCCAGCTCACCACAAGGGAGCTCCTACAATGAGCAGTTCTTC
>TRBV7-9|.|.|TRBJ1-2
CASRAEDGHYTF
TGTGCCAGCAGAGCCGAAGACGGCCACTACACCTTC
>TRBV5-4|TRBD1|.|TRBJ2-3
CASSPGQVTDTQYF
TGTGCCAGCAGCCCGGGACAGGTCACAGATACGCAGTATTTT
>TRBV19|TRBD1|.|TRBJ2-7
CASRRNAGTGGAYEQYF
TGTGCCAGTAGGAGAAACGCCGGGACAGGGGGCGCTTACGAGCAGTACTTC
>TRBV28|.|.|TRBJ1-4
CASSLAGNEKLFF
TGTGCCAGCAGTTTAGCAGGGAATGAAAAACTGTTTTTT
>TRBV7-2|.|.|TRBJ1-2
CASSLDLGGYTF
TGTGCCAGCAGCTTAGATTTAGGGGGCTACACCTTC
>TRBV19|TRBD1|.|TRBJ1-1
CASSRQGLNMNTEAFF
TGTGCCAGTAGTCGACAGGGGTTGAATATGAACACTGAAGCTTTCTTT
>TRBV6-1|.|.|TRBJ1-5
CASSDLGEHF
TGTGCCAGCAGTGATTTGGGAGAGCATTTT
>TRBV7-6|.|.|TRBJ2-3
CASSLAAGTLTDTQYF
TGTGCCAGCAGCTTAGCTGCGGGAACCCTGACAGATACGCAGTATTTT
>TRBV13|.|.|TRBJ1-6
CASSFEGYNSPLHF
TGTGCCAGCAGCTTTGAGGGCTATAATTCACCCCTCCACTTT
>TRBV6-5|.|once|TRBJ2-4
CASRQADRYDQYF
TGTGCCAGCCGCCAAGCCGACAGGTACGATCAGTACTTC
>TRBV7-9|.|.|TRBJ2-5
CASTWGSLHQETQYF
TGTGCCAGCACTTGGGGGAGCCTGCACCAAGAGACCCAGTACTTC
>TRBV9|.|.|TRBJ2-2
CASTLGRTGELFF
TGTGCCAGCACTCTAGGGCGGACCGGGGAGCTGTTTTTT
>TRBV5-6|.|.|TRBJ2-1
CASSLGQLYNEQFF
TGTGCCAGCAGCTTGGGCCAGCTCTACAATGAGCAGTTCTTC
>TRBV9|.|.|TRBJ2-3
CASSVGAGAGDTQYF
TGTGCCAGCAGCGTGGGGGCGGGGGCAGGAGATACGCAGTATTTT
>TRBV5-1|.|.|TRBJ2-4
CASSLDGTGINIQYF
TGCGCCAGCAGCTTGGACGGGACTGGAATAAACATTCAGTACTTC
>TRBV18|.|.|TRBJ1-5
CASSPERNQPQHF
TGTGCCAGCTCACCAGAACGGAATCAGCCCCAGCATTTT
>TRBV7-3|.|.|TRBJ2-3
CASSVEGTGTQYF
TGTGCCAGCAGCGTCGAGGGAACGGGTACGCAGTATTTT
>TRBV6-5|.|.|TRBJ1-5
CASSKGVGDQPQHF
TGTGCCAGCAGTAAGGGGGTCGGGGACCAGCCCCAGCATTTT
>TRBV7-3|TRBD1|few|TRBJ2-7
CASSSQGYEQYF
TGTGCCAGCAGCTCACAGGGGTACGAGCAGTACTTC
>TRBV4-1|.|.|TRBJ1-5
CASSQLGVSNQPQHF
TGCGCCAGCAGCCAACTGGGGGTTAGCAATCAGCCCCAGCATTTT
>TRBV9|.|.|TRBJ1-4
CASSPQIFNEKLFF
TGTGCCAGCAGCCCTCAGATTTTTAATGAAAAACTGTTTTTT
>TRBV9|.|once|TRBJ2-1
CASSVARGAGYNEQFF
TGTGCCAGCAGCGTAGCTCGAGGGGCAGGGTACAATGAGCAGTTCTTC
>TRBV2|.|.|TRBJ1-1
CASSLTGIVEAFF
TGTGCCAGCAGTTTAACAGGGATTGTTGAAGCTTTCTTT
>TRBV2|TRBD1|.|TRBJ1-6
CASSGQGANNSPLHF
TGTGCCAGCAGCGGACAGGGGGCGAATAATTCACCCCTCCACTTT